This T cell receptor (beta chain) was identified during a study of T cell therapy after organ transplantation. Study background: Up to 6 doses were given at 2-week intervals. Long-term post-therapy blood was drawn 20 to 29 weeks after therapy ended.

The study's findings and limits: Confounding by concurrent antirejection or antiviral medications was not assessed. Nonresponders had marked pretherapy clonal expansions and little post-therapy change.

Germline CDR1 is PRHDT and CDR2 is FYEKMQ (reference sequence). V shed 3 bases and J shed 2 bases, with 11 bases lying between them. This CDR3 is built from 14 residues. Here immunoSEQ multiplex PCR was the method, and the copy in TCRdb shows in-frame clones only, minus some. The profile shows 15,000 or so clones, 65% to 90% of them singletons. As for time point: 20-29 weeks after completion of therapy. As for this clone: Its target is unknown.

Sequences were derived from CD8+ T cells from blood, sampled after autologous CMV-specific T cell therapy. The V call is TRBV13, the J call TRBJ2-7; D remains ambiguous. The receptor comes from a human patient who had received a solid organ transplant and had CMV disease. Some T cells may be the graft donor's. In DNA form, the CDR3 reads TGTGCCAGCAGCTTGTCAGGAAGGCCCTACGAGCAGTACTTC. This codes for CASSLSGRPYEQYF.